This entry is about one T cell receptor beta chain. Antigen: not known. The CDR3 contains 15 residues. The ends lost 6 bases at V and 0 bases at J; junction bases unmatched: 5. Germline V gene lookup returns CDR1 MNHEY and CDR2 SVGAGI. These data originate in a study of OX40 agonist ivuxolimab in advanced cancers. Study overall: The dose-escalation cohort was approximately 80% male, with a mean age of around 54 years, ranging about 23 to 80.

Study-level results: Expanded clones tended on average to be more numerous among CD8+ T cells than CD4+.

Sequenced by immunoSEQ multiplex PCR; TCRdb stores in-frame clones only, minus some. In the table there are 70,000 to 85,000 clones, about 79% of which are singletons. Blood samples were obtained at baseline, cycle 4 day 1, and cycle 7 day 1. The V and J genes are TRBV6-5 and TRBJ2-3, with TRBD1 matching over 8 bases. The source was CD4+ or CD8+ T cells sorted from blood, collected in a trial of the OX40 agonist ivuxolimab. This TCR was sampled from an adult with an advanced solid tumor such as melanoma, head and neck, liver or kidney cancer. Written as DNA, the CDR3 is TGTGCCAGCAGCCGACAGGGGCCCAGCACAGATACGCAGTATTTT. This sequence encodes CASSRQGPSTDTQYF.